This T cell receptor (beta chain) came from a study of blood T cell repertoires in COVID-19. Study at large: COVID-19 samples from acute and convalescent phases originated in the United States, Italy and Spain.

Participants' reported clinical history set cohort assignment. This CDR3 is 16 amino acids long. CDR1 is MNHNS and CDR2 is SASEGT in the germline V gene. J was trimmed by 8 bases and V by 3 bases; bases with no gene match: 12. Original handling: The assay estimated nucleated cells by amplifying reference gene primers. TCRdb keeps only in-frame clones here, not all; method: immunoSEQ multiplex PCR. D and trimming come from the DNA, and the V and J calls and clone size come from that table. The sample shows fewer than 500,000 clones, roughly 90% of them seen only once. Sequencing was performed on PBMCs or T cells enriched from blood (not recorded which). The TCR comes from a woman younger than 45 with acute COVID-19. V is TRBV6-1 and J is TRBJ1-4; 7 bases are shared with TRBD1. CDR3 nucleotide sequence: TGTGCCAGCAGTGATCTCGACCTTACAGGGGAGGAAAAACTGTTTTTT. This encodes CASSDLDLTGEEKLFF.